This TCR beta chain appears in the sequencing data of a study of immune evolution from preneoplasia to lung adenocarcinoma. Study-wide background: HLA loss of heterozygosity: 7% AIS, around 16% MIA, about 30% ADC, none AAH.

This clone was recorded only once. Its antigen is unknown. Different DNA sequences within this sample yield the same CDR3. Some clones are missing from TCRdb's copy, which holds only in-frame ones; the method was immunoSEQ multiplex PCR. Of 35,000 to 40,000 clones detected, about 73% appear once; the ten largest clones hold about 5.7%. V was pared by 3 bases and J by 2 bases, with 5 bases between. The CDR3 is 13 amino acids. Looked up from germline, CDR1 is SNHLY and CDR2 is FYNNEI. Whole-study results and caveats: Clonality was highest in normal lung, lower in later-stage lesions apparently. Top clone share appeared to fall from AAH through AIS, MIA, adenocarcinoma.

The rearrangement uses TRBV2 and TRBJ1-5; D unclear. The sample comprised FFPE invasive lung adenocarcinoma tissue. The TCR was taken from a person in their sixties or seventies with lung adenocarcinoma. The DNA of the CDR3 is TGTGCCAGCAGTGACGGCGGCAATCAGCCCCAGCATTTT. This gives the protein CASSDGGNQPQHF.